The clone carrying this TCR beta chain was counted many times. These data are taken from a study of T cells in Graves' hyperthyroidism and ophthalmopathy. Germline V gene sequence: CDR1 SGHAT, CDR2 FQNNGV. V shed 7 bases and J shed 2 bases, with 18 bases lying between them. The CDR3 sequence is 15 residues long. What was amplified from RNA transcripts were TCR beta CDR3 regions. TCR CDR3 underwent first-round RT-PCR with the HTBI primer set. TCRdb re-called the multiplex PCR reads through MiXCR, storing one row per CDR3 protein. Among about 600,000 distinct CDR3 sequences listed, more than 14% were seen once.

The rearrangement links TRBV11-2 to TRBJ2-7; possibly TRBD1 or TRBD2 for D (5 bases each). This receptor was identified in a woman between 50 and 59 years old with Graves' ophthalmopathy. The material sequenced was blood. CDR3 DNA: TGTGCCAGCAACACCCGGGGCCACAGAACCTACGAGCAGTACTTC. It codes for CASNTRGHRTYEQYF.